The clone carrying this T cell receptor (beta chain) was detected many times. As yet, its antigen is unknown. Until they underwent thyroid surgery, no patient had received any treatment. TCRdb re-clonotyped the PCR reads through MiXCR. The sample contains some 54,000 clones, about 15% of which appear only once. This entry comes from a study of metastatic and nonmetastatic thyroid tumors. Study-wide results and limits: Malignant thyroid tumors reportedly exceeded benign nodules significantly in TCR beta diversity, with the difference appearing in blood and tumor.

Germline V gives CDR1 DFQATT, CDR2 SNEGSKA (reference sequence). V was pared by 7 bases and J by 5 bases, with 15 bases between. This CDR3 contains 12 residues. The chain recombines TRBV20-1 with TRBJ2-7, with D possibly being TRBD1 (6 bases). Sequenced: blood. The sequence was obtained from a female donor with papillary thyroid cancer or a benign thyroid nodule (not recorded which). Some clones in this sample may be carry-over from other donors' samples. This chain's CDR3 is CSVDRGFDEQYF. The CDR3 nucleotides read TGCAGTGTCGATAGGGGGTTCGACGAGCAGTACTTC.